This T cell receptor beta chain was observed in a study of T-cell reconstitution after alpha-beta-depleted transplantation in children. General observations from the study: In some patients, recipient T cells and intrathymic progenitors surviving conditioning explained high day-60 diversity. Newly made T cells mostly supplied T-cell counts and diversity one year after transplant. Reportedly, roughly two months post-transplant, alpha-beta T cells arose from several hundred expanded graft clones.

For TCRbeta, the library was prepared with unique molecular identifiers. In TCRdb, the PCR reads were re-called with MiXCR into one record per CDR3 protein. The data show about 6,000 distinct CDR3 sequences, roughly 17% seen once. Deletions cut 0 bases from V and 8 bases from J, with 15 bases between. The length of the CDR3 is 15 residues. This clonotype counts as medium-sized. Its cognate antigen is unknown. This specimen was PBMCs, mostly from graft donor cells, taken 60 days after TCRalphabeta/CD19-depleted stem cell transplant. V usage is TRBV12-3 or TRBV12-4 and J usage is TRBJ2-3; D gene ambiguous. The sequence derives from a male patient between 10 and 17 years old who had a stem cell transplant for acute myeloid leukemia, so the T cells may come from the graft donor. In nucleotides, the CDR3 is TGTGCCAGCAGTTTAGCGGGCCATCAATCCGGTACGCAGTATTTT. Protein product: CASSLAGHQSGTQYF.